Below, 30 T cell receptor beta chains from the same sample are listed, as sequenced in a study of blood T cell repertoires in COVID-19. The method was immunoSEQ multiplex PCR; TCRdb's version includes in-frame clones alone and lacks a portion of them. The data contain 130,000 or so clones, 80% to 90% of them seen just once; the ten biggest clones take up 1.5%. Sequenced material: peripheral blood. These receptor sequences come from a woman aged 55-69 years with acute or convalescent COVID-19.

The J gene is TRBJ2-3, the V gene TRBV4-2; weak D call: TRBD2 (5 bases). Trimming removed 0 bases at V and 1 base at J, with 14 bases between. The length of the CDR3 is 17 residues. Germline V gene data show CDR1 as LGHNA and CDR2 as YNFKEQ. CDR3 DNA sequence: TGTGCCAGCAGCCAAGAAGAGAGAGGGATGGGCACAGATACGCAGTATTTT. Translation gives CASSQEERGMGTDTQYF.

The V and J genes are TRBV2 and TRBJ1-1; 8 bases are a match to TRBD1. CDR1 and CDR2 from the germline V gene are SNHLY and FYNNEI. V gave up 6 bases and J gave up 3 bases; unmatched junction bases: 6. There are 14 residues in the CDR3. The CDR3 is CASSRQGSDTEAFF. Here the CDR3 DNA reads TGTGCCAGCAGCCGACAGGGGTCGGACACTGAAGCTTTCTTT. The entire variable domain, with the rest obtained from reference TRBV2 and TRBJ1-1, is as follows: EPEVTQTPSHQVTQMGQEVILRCVPISNHLYFYWYRQILGQKVEFLVSFYNNEISEKSEIFDDQFSVERPDGSNFTLKIRSTKLEDSAMYFCASSRQGSDTEAFFGQGTRLTVV.

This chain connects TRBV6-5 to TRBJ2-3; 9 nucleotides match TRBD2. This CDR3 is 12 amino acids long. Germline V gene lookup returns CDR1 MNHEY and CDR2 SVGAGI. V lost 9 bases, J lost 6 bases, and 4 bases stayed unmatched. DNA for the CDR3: TGTGCCAGTAGCGGGGGTTGGGATACGCAGTATTTT. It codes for CASSGGWDTQYF.

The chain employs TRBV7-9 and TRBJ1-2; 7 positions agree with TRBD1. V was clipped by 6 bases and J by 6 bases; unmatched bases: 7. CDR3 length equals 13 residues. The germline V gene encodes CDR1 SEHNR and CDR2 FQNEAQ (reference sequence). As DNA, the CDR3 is TGTGCCAGCAGTTCTACAGGGGCCCATGGCTACACCTTC. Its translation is CASSSTGAHGYTF.

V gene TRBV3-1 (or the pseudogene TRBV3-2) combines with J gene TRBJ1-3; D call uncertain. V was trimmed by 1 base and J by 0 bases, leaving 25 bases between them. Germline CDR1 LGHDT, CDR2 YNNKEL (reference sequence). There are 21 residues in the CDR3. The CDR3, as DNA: TGTGCCAGCAGCCAAGTTGGGTGCTCTCTCAGAGGCCCCCTCTCTGGAAACACCATATATTTT. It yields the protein CASSQVGCSLRGPLSGNTIYF.

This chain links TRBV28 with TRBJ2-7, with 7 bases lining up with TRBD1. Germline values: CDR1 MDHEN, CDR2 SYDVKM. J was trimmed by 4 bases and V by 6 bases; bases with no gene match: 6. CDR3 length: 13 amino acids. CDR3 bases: TGTGCCAGCAGAGAACAGGGGTCATACGAGCAGTACTTC. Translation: CASREQGSYEQYF.

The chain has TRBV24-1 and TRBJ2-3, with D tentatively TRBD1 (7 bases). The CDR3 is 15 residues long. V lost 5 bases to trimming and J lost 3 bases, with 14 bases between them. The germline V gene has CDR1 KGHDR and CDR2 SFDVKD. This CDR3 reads CATSVKEGATDTQYF. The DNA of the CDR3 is TGTGCCACCAGTGTTAAGGAGGGGGCAACAGATACGCAGTATTTT.

The CDR3 nucleotides are TGTGCCAGCAGCAACCTACCCGGGGAGCTGTTTTTT. It codes for CASSNLPGELFF. The rearrangement links TRBV7-2 to TRBJ2-2; no reliable D call. V gave up 5 bases and J gave up 6 bases, with 7 bases separating them. The CDR3 length is 12 residues. The V gene's germline CDR1 is SGHTA and CDR2 FQGNSA.

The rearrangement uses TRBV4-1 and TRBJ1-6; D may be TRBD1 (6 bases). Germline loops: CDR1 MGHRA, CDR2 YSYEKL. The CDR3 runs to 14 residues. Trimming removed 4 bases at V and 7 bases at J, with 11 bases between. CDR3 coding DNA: TGCGCCAGCAGCCTGGGACACTTAAATTCACCCCTCCACTTT. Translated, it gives CASSLGHLNSPLHF.

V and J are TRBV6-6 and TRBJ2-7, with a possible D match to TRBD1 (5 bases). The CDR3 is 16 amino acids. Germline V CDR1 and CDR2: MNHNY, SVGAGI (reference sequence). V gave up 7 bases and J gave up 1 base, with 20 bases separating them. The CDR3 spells CASTPRAPQGSYEQYF. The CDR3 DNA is TGTGCCAGCACCCCACGAGCGCCCCAGGGATCCTACGAGCAGTACTTC.

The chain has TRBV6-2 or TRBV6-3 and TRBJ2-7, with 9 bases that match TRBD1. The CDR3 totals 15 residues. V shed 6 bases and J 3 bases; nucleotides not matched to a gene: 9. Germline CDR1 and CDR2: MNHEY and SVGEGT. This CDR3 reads CASSPWETGGYEQYF. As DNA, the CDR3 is TGTGCCAGCAGCCCTTGGGAGACAGGGGGCTACGAGCAGTACTTC.

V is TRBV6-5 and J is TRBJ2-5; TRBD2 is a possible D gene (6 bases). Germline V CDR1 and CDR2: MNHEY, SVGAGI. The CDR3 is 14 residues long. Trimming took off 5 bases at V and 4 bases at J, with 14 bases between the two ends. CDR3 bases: TGTGCCAGCAGTCCGGGACTCCCCGGAGAGACCCAGTACTTC. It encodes CASSPGLPGETQYF.

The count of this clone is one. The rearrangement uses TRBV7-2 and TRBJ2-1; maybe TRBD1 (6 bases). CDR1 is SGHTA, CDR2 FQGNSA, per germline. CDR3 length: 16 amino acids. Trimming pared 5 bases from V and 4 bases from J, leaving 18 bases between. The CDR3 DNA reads TGTGCCAGCAGCCCACGGGGCAGGGGAGTTTACAATGAGCAGTTCTTC. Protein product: CASSPRGRGVYNEQFF.

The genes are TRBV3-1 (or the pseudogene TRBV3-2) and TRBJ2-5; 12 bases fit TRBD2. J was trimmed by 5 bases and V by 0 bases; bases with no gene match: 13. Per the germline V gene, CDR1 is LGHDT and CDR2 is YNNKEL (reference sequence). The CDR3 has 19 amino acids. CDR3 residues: CASSQDGRLAGDGGETQYF. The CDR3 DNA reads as TGTGCCAGCAGCCAAGATGGCCGACTAGCGGGGGACGGTGGGGAGACCCAGTACTTC.

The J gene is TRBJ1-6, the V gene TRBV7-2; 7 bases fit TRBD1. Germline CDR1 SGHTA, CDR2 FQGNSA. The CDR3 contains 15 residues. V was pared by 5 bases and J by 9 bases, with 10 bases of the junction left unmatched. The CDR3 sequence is CASSPGGYGSSPLHF. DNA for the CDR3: TGTGCCAGCAGCCCAGGGGGGTATGGCAGTTCACCCCTCCACTTT. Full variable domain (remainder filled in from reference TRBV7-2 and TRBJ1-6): GAGVSQSPSNKVTEKGKDVELRCDPISGHTALYWYRQSLGQGLEFLIYFQGNSAPDKSGLPSDRFSAERTGGSVSTLTIQRTQQEDSAVYLCASSPGGYGSSPLHFGNGTRLTVT.

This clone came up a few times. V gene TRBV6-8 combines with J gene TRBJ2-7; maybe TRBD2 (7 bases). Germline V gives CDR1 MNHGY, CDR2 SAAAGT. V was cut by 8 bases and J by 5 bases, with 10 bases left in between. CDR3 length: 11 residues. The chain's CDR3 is CASGGGHEQYF. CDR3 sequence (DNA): TGTGCCAGCGGGGGGGGCCACGAGCAGTACTTC.

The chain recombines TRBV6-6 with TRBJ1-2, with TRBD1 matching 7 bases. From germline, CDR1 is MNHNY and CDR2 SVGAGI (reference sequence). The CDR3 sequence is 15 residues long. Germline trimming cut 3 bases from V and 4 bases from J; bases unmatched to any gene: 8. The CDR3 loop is CASSYTGTDPYGYTF. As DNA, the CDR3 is TGTGCCAGCAGTTATACCGGGACAGACCCCTATGGCTACACCTTC.

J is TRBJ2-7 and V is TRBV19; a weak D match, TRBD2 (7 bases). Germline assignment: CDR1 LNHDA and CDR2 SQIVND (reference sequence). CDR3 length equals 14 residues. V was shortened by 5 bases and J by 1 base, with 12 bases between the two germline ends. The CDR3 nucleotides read TGTGCCAGTAGTCTCGCGGGGGCTTCCTACGAGCAGTACTTC. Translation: CASSLAGASYEQYF.

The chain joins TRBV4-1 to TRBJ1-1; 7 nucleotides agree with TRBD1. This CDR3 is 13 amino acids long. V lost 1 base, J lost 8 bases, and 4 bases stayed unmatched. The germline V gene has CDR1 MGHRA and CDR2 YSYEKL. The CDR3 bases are TGCGCCAGCAGCCAAGGCGGGACAGAAGAAGCTTTCTTT. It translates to CASSQGGTEEAFF.

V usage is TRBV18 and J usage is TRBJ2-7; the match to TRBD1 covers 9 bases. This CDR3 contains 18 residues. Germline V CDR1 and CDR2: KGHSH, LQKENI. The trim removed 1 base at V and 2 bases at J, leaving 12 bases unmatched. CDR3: CASSPQTNTQGAPYEQYF. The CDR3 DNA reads TGTGCCAGCTCACCACAAACAAATACACAGGGGGCACCCTACGAGCAGTACTTC.

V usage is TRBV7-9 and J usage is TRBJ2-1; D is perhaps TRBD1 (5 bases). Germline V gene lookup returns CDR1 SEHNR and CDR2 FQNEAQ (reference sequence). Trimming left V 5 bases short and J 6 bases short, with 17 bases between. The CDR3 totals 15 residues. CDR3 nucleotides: TGTGCCAGCAGCCTGCAGGGAACCTTAGGCAATGAGCAGTTCTTC. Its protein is CASSLQGTLGNEQFF. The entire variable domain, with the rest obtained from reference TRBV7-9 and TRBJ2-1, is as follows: DTGVSQNPRHKITKRGQNVTFRCDPISEHNRLYWYRQTLGQGPEFLTYFQNEAQLEKSRLLSDRFSAERPKGSFSTLEIQRTEQGDSAMYLCASSLQGTLGNEQFFGPGTRLTVL.

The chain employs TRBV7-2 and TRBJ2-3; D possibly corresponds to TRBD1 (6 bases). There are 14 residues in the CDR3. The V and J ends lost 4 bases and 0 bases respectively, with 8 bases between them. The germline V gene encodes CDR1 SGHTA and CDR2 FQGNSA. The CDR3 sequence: CASSSTGSTDTQYF. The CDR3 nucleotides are TGTGCCAGCAGCTCGACAGGTAGCACAGATACGCAGTATTTT.

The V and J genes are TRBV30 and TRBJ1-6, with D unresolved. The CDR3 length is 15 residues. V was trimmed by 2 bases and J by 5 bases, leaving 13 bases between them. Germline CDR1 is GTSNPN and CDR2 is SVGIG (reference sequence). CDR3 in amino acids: CAWSLIRGDNSPLHF. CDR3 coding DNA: TGTGCCTGGAGTTTAATCCGGGGAGATAATTCACCCCTCCACTTT.

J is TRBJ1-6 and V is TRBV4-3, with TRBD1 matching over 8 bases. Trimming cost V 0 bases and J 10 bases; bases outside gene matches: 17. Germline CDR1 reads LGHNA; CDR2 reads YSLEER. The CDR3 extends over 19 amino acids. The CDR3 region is CASSQDINAPGTGGSPLHF. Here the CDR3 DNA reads TGCGCCAGCAGCCAAGATATAAACGCCCCCGGGACAGGTGGATCACCCCTCCACTTT.

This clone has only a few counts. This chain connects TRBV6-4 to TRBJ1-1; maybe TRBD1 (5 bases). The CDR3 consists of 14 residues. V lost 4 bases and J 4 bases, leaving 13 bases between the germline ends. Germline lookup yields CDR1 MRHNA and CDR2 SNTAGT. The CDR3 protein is CASSVRQGGTEAFF. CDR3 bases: TGTGCCAGCAGTGTTCGGCAGGGTGGCACTGAAGCTTTCTTT.

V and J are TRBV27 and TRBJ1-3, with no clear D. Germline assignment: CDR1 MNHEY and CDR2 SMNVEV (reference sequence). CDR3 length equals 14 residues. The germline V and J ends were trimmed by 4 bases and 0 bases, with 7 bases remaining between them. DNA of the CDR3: TGTGCCAGCAGTTCGGTTAACTCTGGAAACACCATATATTTT. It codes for CASSSVNSGNTIYF.

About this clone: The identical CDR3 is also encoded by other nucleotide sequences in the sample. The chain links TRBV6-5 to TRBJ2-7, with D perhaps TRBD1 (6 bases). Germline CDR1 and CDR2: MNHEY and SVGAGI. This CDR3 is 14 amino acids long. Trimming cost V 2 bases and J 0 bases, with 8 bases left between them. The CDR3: CASSYSRGSYEQYF. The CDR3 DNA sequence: TGTGCCAGCAGTTACAGCAGGGGCTCCTACGAGCAGTACTTC.

The CDR3 loop reads CASAARGQANYEQYF. In DNA, the CDR3 is TGTGCCAGCGCCGCTCGGGGACAGGCAAATTACGAGCAGTACTTC. The genes are TRBV2 and TRBJ2-7; 8 bases fit TRBD1. With V trimmed by 8 bases and J by 4 bases, 13 bases remained unmatched. Germline V gene sequence: CDR1 SNHLY, CDR2 FYNNEI. The CDR3 is 15 amino acids.

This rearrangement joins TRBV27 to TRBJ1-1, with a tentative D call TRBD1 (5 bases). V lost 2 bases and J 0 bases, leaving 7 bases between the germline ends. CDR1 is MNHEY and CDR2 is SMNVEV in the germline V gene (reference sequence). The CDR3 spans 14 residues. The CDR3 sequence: CASSLQGMNTEAFF. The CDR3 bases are TGTGCCAGCAGTTTACAGGGAATGAACACTGAAGCTTTCTTT.

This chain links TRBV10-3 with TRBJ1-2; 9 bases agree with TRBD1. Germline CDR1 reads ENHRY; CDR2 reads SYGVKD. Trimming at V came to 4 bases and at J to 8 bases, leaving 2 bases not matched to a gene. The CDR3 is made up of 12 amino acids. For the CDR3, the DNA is TGTGCCATCAGTGGTGACAGGGGGGGCTACACCTTC. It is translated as CAISGDRGGYTF.